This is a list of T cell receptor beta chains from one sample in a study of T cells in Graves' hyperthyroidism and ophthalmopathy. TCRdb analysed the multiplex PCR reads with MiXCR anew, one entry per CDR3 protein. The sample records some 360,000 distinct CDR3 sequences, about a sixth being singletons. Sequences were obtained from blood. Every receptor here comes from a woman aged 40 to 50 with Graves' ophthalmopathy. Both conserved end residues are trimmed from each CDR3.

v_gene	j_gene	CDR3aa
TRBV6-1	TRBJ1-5	ASSDYEGSPQH
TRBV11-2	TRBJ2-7	ASSLDRGSSYEQY
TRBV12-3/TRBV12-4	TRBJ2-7	ASSSDTLYEQY
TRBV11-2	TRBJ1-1	ASSLKGSQAF
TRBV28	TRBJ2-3	ASTSGSITDTQY
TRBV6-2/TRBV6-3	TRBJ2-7	ASSIFFGGEQY
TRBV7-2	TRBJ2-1	ASSSIDSLPNNEQF
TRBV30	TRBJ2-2	GGRGANTGELF
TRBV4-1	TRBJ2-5	ASSQSVGGETQY
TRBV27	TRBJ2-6	ASSRGIGANVLT
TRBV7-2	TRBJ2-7	ASSLARASGRGSSYEQY
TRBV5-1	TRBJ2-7	ASSTMGDLQQY
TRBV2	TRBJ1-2	ASNLLGTGKGYT
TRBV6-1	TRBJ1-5	ASSKVGVNQPQH
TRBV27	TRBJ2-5	ASRKIPDPETQY
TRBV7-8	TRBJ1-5	ASSFEEGAMFQPQH
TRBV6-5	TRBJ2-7	ASSYSIVPSYEQY
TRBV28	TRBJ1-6	ASSSTQGSYNSPLH
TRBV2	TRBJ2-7	AGGYGGAPFDEQY
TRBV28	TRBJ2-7	ASSPRTLQRGEQY
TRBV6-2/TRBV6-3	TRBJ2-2	ASSLGLTGELF
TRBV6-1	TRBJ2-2	ASSLTSGRAGELF
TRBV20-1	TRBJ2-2	SAQRLANPTGELF
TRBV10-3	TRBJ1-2	AISESPGRGIPNYGYT
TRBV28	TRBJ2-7	ASTLPGPGGSYEQY
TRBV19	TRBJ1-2	ASSMTGEDYGYT
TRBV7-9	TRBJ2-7	ASMGDYPYEQY
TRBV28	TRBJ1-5	ASSKYSNQPQH
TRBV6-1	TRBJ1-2	ASTSLTGVDGYT
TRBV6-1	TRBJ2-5	ASSAPGTSETQY
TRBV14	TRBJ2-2	ASSQDHGQARFGTTNTGELF
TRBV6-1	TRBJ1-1	ASSEASGMNTEAF
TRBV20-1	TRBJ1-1	SARLPGGRNTEAF
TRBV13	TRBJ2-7	ASSLQQGANEQY
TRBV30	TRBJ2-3	AWKLSGSTTDTQY
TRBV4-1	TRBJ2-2	ASSQDLRGRSHGELF
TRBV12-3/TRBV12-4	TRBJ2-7	ASSLVGGNAYEQY
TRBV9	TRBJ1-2	ASSVDGGLGYGYT
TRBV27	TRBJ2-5	ASSHISGETQY
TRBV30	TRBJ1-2	AEQGRYGYT
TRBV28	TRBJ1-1	ASSLYRVAFTEAF
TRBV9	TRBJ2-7	ASSLEVYGQY
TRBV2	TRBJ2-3	ASKGLRTSTDTQY
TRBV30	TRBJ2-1	AWSVTTGSKF
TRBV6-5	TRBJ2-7	ASSSFLPYEQY
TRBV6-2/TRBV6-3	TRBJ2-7	ASLKFISGSRNEQY
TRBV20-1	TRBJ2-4	SAISGQGFSKNIQY
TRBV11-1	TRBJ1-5	ASSLATGRGQTPFSNQPQH
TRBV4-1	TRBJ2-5	ASSQPLSGETQY